This TCR beta chain appears in the sequencing data of a study of blood T cell repertoires in COVID-19. The overall study: From the United States, Italy and Spain came samples of acute and convalescent COVID-19.

Authors' processing steps: Amplification of reference gene primers was used by the study to estimate nucleated cell counts. Data came from immunoSEQ multiplex PCR; TCRdb stores just in-frame clones and leaves some out. V, J and clone size are those of that table, while D and trimming were read from the DNA. The data hold about 150,000 clones, with around 90% observed a single time. V lost 6 bases to trimming and J lost 1 base; unmatched junction nucleotides: 3. This CDR3 is 14 amino acids long. The sample was peripheral blood. The chain carries TRBV23-1 and TRBJ1-3; 7 nucleotides match TRBD1. TRBV23-1 is known as an ORF, though its function is uncertain. The TCR sequence derives from a woman in her sixties or seventies with active or convalescent COVID-19. Here the CDR3 DNA reads TGCGCCAGCAGGCAACAGGGGTCTGGAAACACCATATATTTT. It is translated as CASRQQGSGNTIYF.